Listed below are T cell receptor beta chains from one sample, sequenced in a study of graft-versus-host responses after intestinal transplantation. The table came from immunoSEQ multiplex PCR; TCRdb's copy has only in-frame clones and leaves some out. The sample holds fewer than 130,000 clones, roughly 93% seen once. These receptors lack a known antigen. The sequences come from unstimulated CD8+ T cells sorted from spleen or lymph node cells, collected before intestinal transplant. The receptors derive from a human donor who received an intestinal transplant. Each CDR3 is given with its conserved first and last residue. The D gene is left open where the match is weak. The size field is filled for only some rows; it gives once, few, many or a size class.

d_call	v_call	j_call	clone_size	cdr3_nt	cdr3_aa
.	TRBV27	TRBJ2-7	.	TGTGCCAGCAGTCTACAAACAGGGTACGAGCAGTACTTC	CASSLQTGYEQYF
.	TRBV7-6	TRBJ1-1	.	TGTGCCAGCAGCTCAAAAAGGCTTCTAGGGACTGAAGCTTTCTTT	CASSSKRLLGTEAFF
.	TRBV28	TRBJ2-2	.	TGTGCCAGCAGTGTCCTTCCGGGCGGGGAGCTGTTTTTT	CASSVLPGGELFF
.	TRBV5-6	TRBJ1-5	.	TGTGCCAGCAGCTTACTGACAGATAGCAATCAGCCCCAGCATTTT	CASSLLTDSNQPQHF
.	TRBV5-6	TRBJ1-1	.	TGTGCCAGCAGCTCCGACACACGGTCGGGTGAAGCTTTCTTT	CASSSDTRSGEAFF
.	TRBV5-1	TRBJ2-3	.	TGCGCCAGCAGCTTGAACCGGTTCACAGATACGCAGTATTTT	CASSLNRFTDTQYF
.	TRBV6-5	TRBJ1-5	.	TGTGCCAGCAGTGACATTGTAAATAAGCCCCAGCATTTT	CASSDIVNKPQHF
.	TRBV19	TRBJ2-6	few	TGTGCCAGTAGACAGGTTCCCTCTGGGGCCAACGTCCTGACTTTC	CASRQVPSGANVLTF
.	TRBV27	TRBJ2-1	.	TGTGCCAGCAGTTTTACAGGGTACAATGAGCAGTTCTTC	CASSFTGYNEQFF
.	TRBV5-7	TRBJ1-3	.	TGTGCCAGCAGCTTGACCGGACGTAAAGACTCTGGAAACACCATATATTTT	CASSLTGRKDSGNTIYF
TRBD1	TRBV9	TRBJ1-3	.	TGTGCCAGCAGCGTAGCTACGGCGAGGGGGCTATCTGGAAACACCATATATTTT	CASSVATARGLSGNTIYF
TRBD1	TRBV19	TRBJ1-6	.	TGTGCCAGTAGTAAGGACAGGGTAACTTCACCCCTCCACTTT	CASSKDRVTSPLHF
.	TRBV19	TRBJ1-2	once	TGTGCCAGTAGTATAGAGCAGGGTGCGGGTGGCTACACCTTC	CASSIEQGAGGYTF
TRBD2	TRBV6-5	TRBJ2-6	.	TGTGCAGCGGGGACTGGGGCCAACGTCCTGACTTTC	CAAGTGANVLTF
.	TRBV5-1	TRBJ1-1	.	TGCGCCAGCAGCTTGTCAGGGGAGATTTTGAACACTGAAGCTTTCTTT	CASSLSGEILNTEAFF
TRBD2	TRBV5-4	TRBJ2-3	.	TGTGCCAGCAGCTTGGCATTGCGGGAGGGTCCCAGGGCCACAGATACGCAGTATTTT	CASSLALREGPRATDTQYF
.	TRBV2	TRBJ2-5	.	TGTGCCAGCAGTGGGGGCGGGGAGCAAGAGACCCAGTACTTC	CASSGGGEQETQYF
.	TRBV29-1	TRBJ2-7	once	TGCAGCGTTTATCAGCCCGGGACCTACGAGCAGTACTTC	CSVYQPGTYEQYF
TRBD2	TRBV28	TRBJ2-7	.	TGTGCCAGCAGCCCGCGGGGGGTTATTGCCTACGAGCAGTACTTC	CASSPRGVIAYEQYF
.	TRBV7-9	TRBJ1-1	.	TGTGCCAGCAGCTCTACAAATGATGGGAACACTGAAGCTTTCTTT	CASSSTNDGNTEAFF
TRBD1	TRBV13	TRBJ2-1	.	TGTGCCAGCAGCTTCTCCTTGGACAGGGCAAATGAGCAGTTCTTC	CASSFSLDRANEQFF
.	TRBV27	TRBJ2-3	.	TGTGCCAGCAGGGAAACAGGGTTGGGGGCTCTTATCACAGATACGCAGTATTTT	CASRETGLGALITDTQYF
.	TRBV7-8	TRBJ1-2	once	TGTGCCAGCAGCTTAGTAGGGGTGACTGCTAACTATGGCTACACCTTC	CASSLVGVTANYGYTF
TRBD2	TRBV7-2	TRBJ2-7	.	TGTGCCAGCACTCCGACTAGCGGGAGGGCGACCTACGAGCAGTACTTC	CASTPTSGRATYEQYF
TRBD2	TRBV19	TRBJ2-1	once	TGTGCCAGTAGTATTCCGGGACTAGCGGGAGACTACAATGAGCAGTTCTTC	CASSIPGLAGDYNEQFF
.	TRBV5-6	TRBJ1-1	.	TGTGCCAGCAGCTTGGGGGGACATTTTGAAGCTTTCTTT	CASSLGGHFEAFF
.	TRBV6-5	TRBJ1-1	.	TGTGCCAGCAGTTATGTCTACCAGGGTGAAGCTTTCTTT	CASSYVYQGEAFF
.	TRBV7-6	TRBJ2-3	.	TGTGCCAGCAGCTTAGGGCTTAATACGCAGTATTTT	CASSLGLNTQYF
TRBD1	TRBV7-3	TRBJ2-3	.	TGTGCCAGCAGCTTAAATCCAGGGGGAGCTTTAGATACGCAGTATTTT	CASSLNPGGALDTQYF
.	TRBV6-1	TRBJ1-5	once	TGTGCCAGCAGTGAAGTTGGCACTCAGCCCCAGCATTTT	CASSEVGTQPQHF
TRBD2	TRBV27	TRBJ2-3	.	TGTGCCAGCAGTATGGGACTAGCGTTGGGGGATACGCAGTATTTT	CASSMGLALGDTQYF
TRBD2	TRBV5-4	TRBJ2-1	once	TGTGCCAGCAGCCCGGGACTAGCGGGAATCAATGAGCAGTTCTTC	CASSPGLAGINEQFF
.	TRBV10-2	TRBJ1-1	.	TGCGCCAGCAGTGGAAGTCGGGGAGGCACTGAAGCTTTCTTT	CASSGSRGGTEAFF
.	TRBV6-5	TRBJ2-7	.	TGTGCCAGCAGTTACGGGGAGGCAGGGGGGTCCGAGCAGTACTTC	CASSYGEAGGSEQYF
.	TRBV29-1	TRBJ1-1	.	TGCAGCGTTCCTACCACAGGGAGGAACACGGACACTGAAGCTTTCTTT	CSVPTTGRNTDTEAFF
.	TRBV7-9	TRBJ2-2	.	TGTGCCAGCAGCTCCGCAGTTAGTTACACCGGGGAGCTGTTTTTT	CASSSAVSYTGELFF
.	TRBV12-5	TRBJ2-7	.	TGTGCTACTGGGAGCTGGATGCGCCACGAGCAGTACTTC	CATGSWMRHEQYF
TRBD2	TRBV6-6	TRBJ2-1	.	TGTGCCAGCAGTTACTCAGCGGGAGCGTCCTACAATGAGCAGTTCTTC	CASSYSAGASYNEQFF
TRBD2	TRBV5-6	TRBJ2-5	.	TGTGCCAGCAGCTTGGCCCTACTAGCGGGAGGGACCCAGTACTTC	CASSLALLAGGTQYF
TRBD1	TRBV7-2	TRBJ2-7	.	TGTGCCAGCAGCTCCTATACAGGGGGAAGGTACGAGCAGTACTTC	CASSSYTGGRYEQYF
TRBD2	TRBV4-1	TRBJ2-7	few	TGCGCCAGCAGCCAACCCCGGGGAGCGGGAGACGAGCAGTACTTC	CASSQPRGAGDEQYF
.	TRBV13	TRBJ1-1	.	TGTGCCAGCAGCTACCAGACGGTTAACACTGAAGCTTTCTTT	CASSYQTVNTEAFF
.	TRBV30	TRBJ1-2	.	TGTGCCTGGAGTGTAAATGAAGGCCTTGCTGGCTACACCTTC	CAWSVNEGLAGYTF
.	TRBV29-1	TRBJ1-1	.	TGCAGCGTTCTTCTGGGTTATGAAGCTTTCTTT	CSVLLGYEAFF
TRBD2	TRBV27	TRBJ2-7	few	TGTGCCAGCAGTTTAGGGACTAGCTACGAGCAGTACTTC	CASSLGTSYEQYF
TRBD2	TRBV19	TRBJ2-1	.	TGTGCCAGTAACCGGGGGGTAACCTACAATGAGCAGTTCTTC	CASNRGVTYNEQFF
.	TRBV19	TRBJ1-1	.	TGTGCCAGTAGCCCTCCAGGGAGGGTGAACACTGAAGCTTTCTTT	CASSPPGRVNTEAFF
.	TRBV6-5	TRBJ2-1	.	TGTGCCAGCAGTCCCGGGACCGAGCAGTTCTTC	CASSPGTEQFF
.	TRBV30	TRBJ1-4	few	TGTGCCTGGAGTGAGACGGGACTTAATGAAAAACTGTTTTTT	CAWSETGLNEKLFF
.	TRBV4-1	TRBJ2-1	once	TGCGCCAGCAGCCACCTTCGGAACAGGTTTGGCCTCTTGAGTATCGCGAATGAGCAGTTCTTC	CASSHLRNRFGLLSIANEQFF
TRBD2	TRBV7-6	TRBJ2-7	.	TGTGCCAGCAGTATCTCCGGACTAGCGGGGGGCTACGAGCAGTACTTC	CASSISGLAGGYEQYF
.	TRBV27	TRBJ2-3	.	TGTGCCAGCAGTCAAAGGACTGGGCGTCGGGATACGCAGTATTTT	CASSQRTGRRDTQYF
.	TRBV2	TRBJ2-3	.	TGTGCCAGCAGTGAAGAAGCACGCCCTAGCACAGATACGCAGTATTTT	CASSEEARPSTDTQYF
.	TRBV9	TRBJ2-2	once	TGTGCCAGCAGCCCCGTGTTTGGCACCGGGGAGCTGTTTTTT	CASSPVFGTGELFF
.	TRBV10-3	TRBJ1-2	.	TGTGCCATCAGTGAGATGGGTCCCCAAGGGTATGGCTACACCTTC	CAISEMGPQGYGYTF